The sample holds many counts of the clone carrying this T cell receptor (beta chain). No antigen is known for it. These data originate in a study of regulatory T cells in long-lasting Graves disease. Findings and caveats of the study: Among samples with persistent disease, TRBV28, TRBJ1-2 and TRBJ2-5 were favored.

Germline V gene sequence: CDR1 SNHLY, CDR2 FYNNEI. This CDR3 is 16 amino acids long. V lost 2 bases to trimming and J lost 1 base; unmatched junction nucleotides: 4. Assembly of TCR beta libraries relied on iRepertoire HTBI primers together with Arm-PCR of CDR3 regions. MiXCR was run by TCRdb on the multiplex PCR reads, yielding one entry per CDR3 protein. Of 240,000 or so distinct CDR3 sequences in the sample, around 20% were seen once. The time point was: newly diagnosed GD, antithyroid drugs for less than 3 months. PBMC-extracted RNA yielded the TCR library. Here the sequenced sample was peripheral blood mononuclear cells (PBMCs), taken at new diagnosis, from a patient treated with antithyroid drugs. The rearrangement uses TRBV2 and TRBJ2-1, with 8 positions matching TRBD1. The sequence was collected from a female donor with Graves disease. CDR3 nucleotide sequence: TGTGCCAGCAGTGAACAGGGGGCAGGGTCCTACAATGAGCAGTTCTTC. Protein product: CASSEQGAGSYNEQFF.